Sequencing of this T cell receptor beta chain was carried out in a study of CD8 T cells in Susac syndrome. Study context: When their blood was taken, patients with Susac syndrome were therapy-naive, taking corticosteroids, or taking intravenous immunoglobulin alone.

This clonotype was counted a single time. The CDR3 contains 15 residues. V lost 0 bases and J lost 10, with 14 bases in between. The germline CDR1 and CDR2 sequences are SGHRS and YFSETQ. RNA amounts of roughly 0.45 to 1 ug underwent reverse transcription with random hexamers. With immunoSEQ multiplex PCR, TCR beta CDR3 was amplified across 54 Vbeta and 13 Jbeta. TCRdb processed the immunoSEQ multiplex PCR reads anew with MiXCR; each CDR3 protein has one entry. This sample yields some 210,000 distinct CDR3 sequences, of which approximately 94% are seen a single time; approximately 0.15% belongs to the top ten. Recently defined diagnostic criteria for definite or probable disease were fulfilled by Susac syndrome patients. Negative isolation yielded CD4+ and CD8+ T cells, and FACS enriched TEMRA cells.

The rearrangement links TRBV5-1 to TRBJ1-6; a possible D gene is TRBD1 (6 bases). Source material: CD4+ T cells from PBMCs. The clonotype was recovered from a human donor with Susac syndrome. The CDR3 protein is CASSLDSGHISPLHF. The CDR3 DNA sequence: TGCGCCAGCAGCTTGGACTCGGGACATATCTCACCCCTCCACTTT.